This T cell receptor beta chain emerged from a study of cytomegalovirus exposure and HLA in healthy donors. Study details: Earlier sequencing of some 190 million T cells yielded fewer than 140 million unique TCR beta sequences. General observations from the study: A few CMV-associated chains proved CMV antigen-specific in vitro.

The PCR made use of 60 Vbeta and 13 Jbeta primers. Assay used: immunoSEQ multiplex PCR; TCRdb lists only in-frame clones, some missing. This sample's table has 200,000 to 250,000 clones. For this clone: Its antigen is still unknown.

Germline V gene sequence: CDR1 GTSNPN, CDR2 SVGIG (reference sequence). The CDR3 sequence is 13 residues long. Trimming stripped 3 bases from V and 13 bases from J, with 16 bases between. Sequenced sample: PBMCs. V is TRBV30 and J is TRBJ1-6, with D hard to call. The source of this sequence is a girl aged 2 to 10 in good health and CMV-seropositive. For the CDR3, the DNA is TGTGCCTGGAGCGTCGGAGGGTCCGGCCCCCTCCACTTT. This sequence encodes CAWSVGGSGPLHF.